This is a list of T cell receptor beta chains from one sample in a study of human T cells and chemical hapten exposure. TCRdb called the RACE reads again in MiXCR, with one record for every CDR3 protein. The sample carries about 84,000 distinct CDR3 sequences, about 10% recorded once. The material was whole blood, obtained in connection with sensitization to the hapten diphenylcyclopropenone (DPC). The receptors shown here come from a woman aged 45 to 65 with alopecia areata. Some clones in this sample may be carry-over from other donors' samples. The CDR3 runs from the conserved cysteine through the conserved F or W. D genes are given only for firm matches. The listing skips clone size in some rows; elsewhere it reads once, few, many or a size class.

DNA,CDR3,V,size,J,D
TGTGCCAGCAGTTACCCCAGGGGGTCGCACGAGCAGTACTTC,CASSYPRGSHEQYF,TRBV6-2/TRBV6-3,-,TRBJ2-7,TRBD1
TGTGCCAGCTCACCATCGGGGCAATTCAACGTCCTGACTTTC,CASSPSGQFNVLTF,TRBV18,-,TRBJ2-6,-
TGTGCCAGCAGCGCGACAGGGTTCAGTCAATCATGGGAGCAGTTCTTC,CASSATGFSQSWEQFF,TRBV11-1,once,TRBJ2-1,TRBD1
TGTGCCAGCAGCTTAGGGAGATTGGGGGCCCGGGAGACCCAGTACTTC,CASSLGRLGARETQYF,TRBV7-2,-,TRBJ2-5,-
TGTGCCAGCAGTTTATCCGGTCTGACCTACTCCTACGAGCAGTACTTC,CASSLSGLTYSYEQYF,TRBV28,-,TRBJ2-7,-
TGTGCCAGCAGCTTATCGGGGGGCGAAGGAAACACCATATATTTT,CASSLSGGEGNTIYF,TRBV7-6,many,TRBJ1-3,-
TGTGCCAGCAGCCTCAGGACGAACACTGAAGCTTTCTTT,CASSLRTNTEAFF,TRBV7-9,many,TRBJ1-1,-
TGTGCCAGCTCACCACTGGACGGAGCCTACGAGCAGTACTTC,CASSPLDGAYEQYF,TRBV18,-,TRBJ2-7,-
TGTGCCAGCAGCACAGGGACAGGGGAGATGGCCTACGAGCAGTACTTC,CASSTGTGEMAYEQYF,TRBV13,many,TRBJ2-7,TRBD1
TGCAGTGCTAGGGGCGCCTCTGGGGCCAACGTCCTGACTTTC,CSARGASGANVLTF,TRBV20-1,-,TRBJ2-6,-
TGCGCCAGCAGCTTGGGAGGACTAGCGGGCAAAGAGACCCAGTACTTC,CASSLGGLAGKETQYF,TRBV5-1,few,TRBJ2-5,TRBD2
TGCAGCGCCGGACAGCCGACTAACTATGGCTACACCTTC,CSAGQPTNYGYTF,TRBV29-1,-,TRBJ1-2,-
TGTGCCAGCAGCGTAGACCGGAGAACGAATGAGCAGTTCTTC,CASSVDRRTNEQFF,TRBV9,-,TRBJ2-1,-
TGTGCCAGCAGCCAAGATTGGGCGGACAATGAGCAGTTCTTC,CASSQDWADNEQFF,TRBV14,many,TRBJ2-1,-
TGTGCCAGCACCGGGACTACCTATAGCACAGATACGCAGTATTTT,CASTGTTYSTDTQYF,TRBV6-2/TRBV6-3,many,TRBJ2-3,TRBD2
TGTGCCAGCTCACCATCCAGGGGGAGCATGGTGAACACTGAAGCTTTCTTT,CASSPSRGSMVNTEAFF,TRBV18,many,TRBJ1-1,TRBD1
TGTGCCAGCGGCACCCAGGGGTTGGGGCAAGAGACCCAGTACTTC,CASGTQGLGQETQYF,TRBV5-6,few,TRBJ2-5,-
TGTGCCAGCAGCCAAGATCTTTATCAGCCCCAGCATTTT,CASSQDLYQPQHF,TRBV14,few,TRBJ1-5,-
TGTGCCAGCAGCTTGGGACAGGGGACGACCGGGGAGCTGTTTTTT,CASSLGQGTTGELFF,TRBV7-2,many,TRBJ2-2,TRBD1
TGTGCCAGCAGCCGCAGACAGCCCTTACTGGGGAATGAAAAACTGTTTTTT,CASSRRQPLLGNEKLFF,TRBV14,many,TRBJ1-4,-
TGTGCCAGCAAGCGTGGTCCGGCCCGGGGGGCTTTCTTT,CASKRGPARGAFF,TRBV12-3/TRBV12-4,-,TRBJ1-1,-
TGCGCCAGCACCCCCGGGACTAACCAAGAGACCCAGTACTTC,CASTPGTNQETQYF,TRBV5-1,many,TRBJ2-5,TRBD2
TGTGCCAGCAGCTTAGGAGGCAGGGGACTTCGAGCCAATGAGCAGTTCTTC,CASSLGGRGLRANEQFF,TRBV11-3,medium-sized,TRBJ2-1,-
TGCAGCGCGACTATGACAGGGGCCTACGAGCAGTACTTC,CSATMTGAYEQYF,TRBV29-1,-,TRBJ2-7,TRBD1
TGCAGCGTCCTCGTGACTAGCGGGAGGGGAGAGCAGTACTTC,CSVLVTSGRGEQYF,TRBV29-1,-,TRBJ2-7,TRBD2
TGCAGTGCTTATCCCGGGTACTTCACCGGGGAGCTGTTTTTT,CSAYPGYFTGELFF,TRBV20-1,-,TRBJ2-2,-
TGTGCCAGCAGCCAAGGGCGGCTCACCGGGGCGACCTTCTACGAGCAGTACTTC,CASSQGRLTGATFYEQYF,TRBV3-1,few,TRBJ2-7,-
TGCGCCAGCAGCCAAGATCAGGGAAGGGCCGCCCAGCATTTT,CASSQDQGRAAQHF,TRBV4-3,many,TRBJ1-5,-
TGTGCCAGCAGCCCCGACAGGGTCACAGATACGCAGTATTTT,CASSPDRVTDTQYF,TRBV7-2,few,TRBJ2-3,TRBD1
TGTGCCAGCAGCTCCGACAGGCCCTCAAATTTCGCAAATTCACCCCTCCACTTT,CASSSDRPSNFANSPLHF,TRBV7-2,many,TRBJ1-6,-
TGTGCCAGCAGTTCAAGACAGGGGGCCGGGGAGCTGTTTTTT,CASSSRQGAGELFF,TRBV6-6,-,TRBJ2-2,TRBD1
TGCAGTGCTCCGGTAGCGGGAGGCAGAGAGACCCAGTACTTC,CSAPVAGGRETQYF,TRBV20-1,-,TRBJ2-5,TRBD2
TGCGCCAGCAGCTTGGGCACAGGGACACACGAGCAGTACTTC,CASSLGTGTHEQYF,TRBV5-1,-,TRBJ2-7,-
TGTGCCAGCAGCGCCGGGACAGGGGGCGCGTCCACCGGGGAGCTGTTTTTT,CASSAGTGGASTGELFF,TRBV9,many,TRBJ2-2,TRBD1
TGTGCCTGGAGTACAGGGGCGGAACGGGGGCCCCAGCATTTT,CAWSTGAERGPQHF,TRBV30,many,TRBJ1-5,TRBD1
TGTGCCAGTAGTATGGGACAGGGGACAGATACGCAGTATTTT,CASSMGQGTDTQYF,TRBV19,many,TRBJ2-3,TRBD1
TGTGCCAGCAGTGAGATTAGCGGGAGTGTAAATGAGCAGTTCTTC,CASSEISGSVNEQFF,TRBV6-1,many,TRBJ2-1,TRBD2
TGTGCCAGCAGCCCGGGACAGGGGGCCTTACCCACCCAAGAGACCCAGTACTTC,CASSPGQGALPTQETQYF,TRBV3-1,many,TRBJ2-5,TRBD1
TGTGCCAGCTCACCAACAGTGGGGGGGGCGATTATGAACACTGAAGCTTTCTTT,CASSPTVGGAIMNTEAFF,TRBV18,-,TRBJ1-1,-
TGTGCCACCCTTAGTTTGTCTAACTATGGCTACACCTTC,CATLSLSNYGYTF,TRBV12-3/TRBV12-4,few,TRBJ1-2,-
TGTGCCAGCTCACCTTCGATGGGGGACCCCCAGCATTTT,CASSPSMGDPQHF,TRBV18,many,TRBJ1-5,-
TGCAGTGCTAGCGCGGGGGCCGTGGAGACCCAGTACTTC,CSASAGAVETQYF,TRBV20-1,-,TRBJ2-5,-
TGCAGCGTTGAGGGGGGGGCCTACGAGCAGTACTTC,CSVEGGAYEQYF,TRBV29-1,few,TRBJ2-7,TRBD2
TGTGCCAGCAACCCTAGCGGGAGCGCGTCCAGGGACACCGGGGAGCTGTTTTTT,CASNPSGSASRDTGELFF,TRBV21-1,few,TRBJ2-2,-
TGTGCCAGCAGCCTCAAGGGGGTTCTAGCCTACGAGCAGTACTTC,CASSLKGVLAYEQYF,TRBV3-2,-,TRBJ2-7,-
TGTGCCAGCAGCCGGTGGGCAGACTCACCTTACAATGAGCAGTTCTTC,CASSRWADSPYNEQFF,TRBV7-6,once,TRBJ2-1,-
TGTGCCAGCAGCCAAGCGACAGGCGCCGGGGAGCTGTTTTTT,CASSQATGAGELFF,TRBV3-1,few,TRBJ2-2,-
TGCGCCAGCAGCCAAGACGTAGCGGGTGCGAACACCGGGGAGCTGTTTTTT,CASSQDVAGANTGELFF,TRBV4-1,many,TRBJ2-2,TRBD2
TGTGCCAGCAGCTTGAGGCAGGGTGATTACGAGCAGTACTTC,CASSLRQGDYEQYF,TRBV5-4,many,TRBJ2-7,-
TGTGCCAGCAGTTTACGAGGGGTAGCCAAAAACATTCAGTACTTC,CASSLRGVAKNIQYF,TRBV28,many,TRBJ2-4,-
TGTGCCAGCAGCTTAGGACGGGCCGGGGAGCTGTTTTTT,CASSLGRAGELFF,TRBV11-1,few,TRBJ2-2,-
TGTGCCAGCTCACTTGGGGGACAGAAGGATCAGCCCCAGTATTTT,CASSLGGQKDQPQYF,TRBV18,few,TRBJ2-3,TRBD1
TGTGCCACCAGCTCCCGGACAGGGGGCATCACTGAAGCTTTCTTT,CATSSRTGGITEAFF,TRBV15,many,TRBJ1-1,TRBD1
TGTGCCAGCAGCCACACAGGGATCTATGGCTACACCTTC,CASSHTGIYGYTF,TRBV11-2,few,TRBJ1-2,-